The source of this T cell receptor (beta chain) is a study of blood T cell repertoires in COVID-19 (TCRdb year 2020). A note on the overall study: Collaborator samples came from the United States, Italy and Spain and covered acute and convalescent phases of COVID-19. The prospective study material was composed of cDNA or gDNA derived from T cells, B-cell-depleted T cells, or PBMCs. Deeply sampled blood TCRbeta repertoires from subjects exposed to, actively infected with, or recovered from COVID-19 were included in the dataset. A freely available public database, intended as a resource for researchers studying the immune response to SARS-CoV-2, is where the repertoires were released. Samples were obtained from the ongoing ImmuneRACE study (first 160 participants) and from 1,000 to 1,500 subjects provided by 6 global collaborators. The sample metadata nearly always contained a de-identified subject ID, COVID-19 status, age in years and sex. Where HLA class I and class II types were available, the types were taken from metadata supplied by the sample provider, not from assay-based typing.

On the study overall, not on this receptor specifically: The quantity of clinical and demographic metadata differed by source and by participant and was supplied without curation.

TCRbeta CDR3 regions were amplified from genomic DNA using the immunoSEQ Assay, a bias-controlled multiplex PCR. In the source study's methods: The number of nucleated cells in each sample was estimated from the amplification of reference gene primers within the assay. To quantify the absolute abundance of each unique TCRbeta CDR3 rearrangement, sequence reads were collapsed and filtered. For each sample, productive Simpson clonality was calculated by taking the square root of Simpson's diversity index across productive rearrangements. As stored in TCRdb, this immuneACCESS dataset retains in-frame rearrangements with V and J assigned. A fraction of the clones does not appear; measured against another copy, unresolved V genes explain less than half of the discrepancy, and the remainder lacks a known reason. V, J and clone size reflect that table, while D and trimming were determined from the DNA. The sample yields some 320,000 clones; 90% were counted once. The top ten clones comprise roughly 2.6% of the sample.

Concerning this clone itself: The antigen this receptor binds is unknown. No qualities accompany the bases; no much larger clone lies one base away.

Participants in the prospective study were aged about 18 to 100 years, lived in some 24 United States geographic areas, and enrolled through a virtual design. To assign participants to cohorts, the prospective study relied on clinical history that participants themselves reported in a screening survey and a study questionnaire. Recovered participants in ImmuneRACE Cohort 3 were defined as having two consecutive negative NP/OP PCR tests, clearance from a healthcare professional, or resolution of symptoms. Mobile phlebotomists in the prospective study collected whole blood, serum and a nasopharyngeal or oropharyngeal swab from every participant. Prospective study participants could optionally give additional blood draws and questionnaires over an approximately 2-month period. Before DNA extraction, prospective study blood samples were shipped either frozen or at room temperature. Between the V and J ends, shortened by 5 bases and 0 bases respectively, the junction contains 6 bases. CDR1 and CDR2, looked up from the germline V gene (reference sequence), are SGHKS and YYEKEE. The CDR3 goes from the cysteine to the phenylalanine over 12 residues. Just CDR3 DNA is preserved here, 36 bases in frame from base 1.

The sequence was collected from a man between 60 and 70 years old who had recovered from COVID-19. The chain is assembled from TRBV5-5 and TRBJ2-7; the D gene remains uncertain. The sample comprised PBMCs or T cells enriched from blood (not recorded which). The CDR3 protein: CASSQDSYEQYF. DNA sequence: TGTGCCAGCAGTCAGGACTCCTACGAGCAGTACTTC.